The 5 T cell receptor beta chains in this list originate from one sample, sequenced in a study of shared clonotypes between healthy human individuals. Here immunoSEQ multiplex PCR was the method, and the copy in TCRdb shows in-frame clones only, minus some. The sample consists of roughly 1,500,000 clones, 98% of them appearing once. Specimen: naive CD4+ T cells sorted from blood. Subset specified: CD45RA+ positively selected. These receptors were obtained from a man aged 25-45 years in good health.

This chain uses TRBV7-6 with TRBJ2-1; perhaps TRBD2 as D (6 bases). This CDR3 spans 16 amino acids. CDR1 and CDR2 (germline): SGHVS, FNYEAQ. Trimming left V 2 bases short and J 2 bases short, with 13 bases between. The CDR3 loop is CASSLLAGNTYNEQFF. The CDR3 nucleotides read TGTGCCAGCAGCTTACTCGCGGGGAATACCTACAATGAGCAGTTCTTC. Full variable domain (remainder filled in from reference TRBV7-6 and TRBJ2-1): GAGVSQSPRYKVTKRGQDVALRCDPISGHVSLYWYRQALGQGPEFLTYFNYEAQQDKSGLPNDRFSAERPEGSISTLTIQRTEQRDSAMYRCASSLLAGNTYNEQFFGPGTRLTVL.

As to this clone: Other DNA sequences in the sample encode the same CDR3. The V call is TRBV5-4, the J call TRBJ2-5, with 8 bases fitting TRBD2. Germline CDR1 is SGHNT and CDR2 is YYREEE (reference sequence). This CDR3 has 13 residues. The trim removed 4 bases at V and 3 bases at J, leaving 2 bases unmatched. The DNA of the CDR3 is TGTGCCAGCAGCCCGGGACTAGAAGAGACCCAGTACTTC. Amino acids: CASSPGLEETQYF.

This chain joins TRBV5-1 and TRBJ2-5; 7 nucleotides align to TRBD2. The germline gives CDR1 SGHRS, CDR2 YFSETQ. The J segment lost 1 base and the V segment lost 2 bases, leaving 5 bases of the junction unmatched. The CDR3 length is 15 residues. The CDR3 reads CASSFRGGGQETQYF. As DNA, the CDR3 is TGCGCCAGCAGCTTCCGGGGCGGGGGCCAAGAGACCCAGTACTTC.

The chain carries TRBV7-2 and TRBJ2-2; D not certain. Germline values: CDR1 SGHTA, CDR2 FQGNSA. V was trimmed by 1 base and J by 4 bases, leaving 7 bases between them. This CDR3 contains 14 residues. CDR3 protein: CASSLGTFTGELFF. CDR3 bases: TGTGCCAGCAGCTTAGGGACGTTCACCGGGGAGCTGTTTTTT.

As to this clone: This sample includes further DNA sequences coding for the same CDR3. This chain connects TRBV19 to TRBJ1-5; D perhaps matches TRBD1 (5 bases). CDR1 LNHDA and CDR2 SQIVND come from the germline V gene (reference sequence). Trimming stripped 3 bases from V and 7 bases from J, with 13 bases between. The CDR3 covers 14 residues. CDR3 in amino acids: CASSMGQGGQPQHF. CDR3 coding DNA: TGTGCCAGTAGTATGGGGCAAGGTGGGCAGCCCCAGCATTTT.